This T cell receptor (beta chain) emerged from a study of shared clonotypes between healthy human individuals. The CDR3 has 17 residues. CDR1 and CDR2 from the germline V gene are SQVTM and ANQGSEA. Losses at the gene ends were 5 bases for V and 0 bases for J; bases not matched to a gene: 12. Clones were read by immunoSEQ multiplex PCR, and TCRdb kept only the in-frame ones, dropping some. Here the sample spans some 2,000,000 clones, more than 90% being singletons. This chain links TRBV29-1 with TRBJ1-4, with TRBD1 identical over 7 bases. This clonotype was sampled from a man younger than 35 in good health. Sequencing was carried out using naive CD4+ T cells sorted from blood. The subset: CD45RA+ positively selected. For the CDR3, the DNA is TGCAGCGTTCTTGACAGGGAGGGGCTTTCAACTAATGAAAAACTGTTTTTT. This gives the protein CSVLDREGLSTNEKLFF.